Listed below are T cell receptor beta chains from one sample, sequenced in a study of blood T cell repertoires in COVID-19. The protocol was immunoSEQ multiplex PCR, while the TCRdb copy is restricted to in-frame clones and leaves out a portion. In the table there are about 200,000 clones, approximately 90% of which are singletons. Sequencing was carried out using PBMCs or T cells enriched from blood (not recorded which). These receptors were collected from a woman aged 25 to 39 who had recovered from COVID-19. CDR3s include the opening cysteine and the closing phenylalanine or tryptophan. A D gene is named only where the DNA matches it firmly. Clone size is shown for a subset of rows, as once, few, many or a class of expanded clone.

v_call	j_call	clone_size	d_call	cdr3_nt	cdr3_aa
TRBV7-2	TRBJ2-1	few	-	TGTGCCAGCAGCCCGGGATTTAGTAGGCACAATGAGCAGTTCTTC	CASSPGFSRHNEQFF
TRBV19	TRBJ1-2	once	TRBD1	TGTGCCAGTAGTATAGATCTGGGCAGGGGGTATGGCTACACCTTC	CASSIDLGRGYGYTF
TRBV24-1	TRBJ2-7	few	TRBD1	TGTGCCACCAGTGATTCCGGGACAGGGGGCGAGCAGTACTTC	CATSDSGTGGEQYF
TRBV10-3	TRBJ2-5	-	TRBD1	TGTGCCATCAGGAGGGGGACAGGACAAGAGACCCAGTACTTC	CAIRRGTGQETQYF
TRBV4-3	TRBJ1-5	-	-	TGCGCCAGCAGCCACACAGGCAATCAGCCCCAGCATTTT	CASSHTGNQPQHF
TRBV25-1	TRBJ2-5	-	TRBD2	TGTGCCAGCAGTGTTTTAGCGGGGTTGAAAGAGACCCAGTACTTC	CASSVLAGLKETQYF
TRBV27	TRBJ1-1	-	-	TGTGCCAGCAGTTTAAGTGGGGAGGAGGGCGGGACTGAAGCTTTCTTT	CASSLSGEEGGTEAFF
TRBV18	TRBJ1-4	-	TRBD1	TGTGCCAGCTCACCACTGGGGGGACAGAATGAAAAACTGTTTTTT	CASSPLGGQNEKLFF
TRBV19	TRBJ1-2	-	-	TGTGCCAGTAGTCCCGGGAGGGTCCAAGGCTACACCTTC	CASSPGRVQGYTF
TRBV5-4	TRBJ1-4	-	-	TGTGCCAGCAGCTTCGGGGGGGCTGAAAAACTGTTTTTT	CASSFGGAEKLFF
TRBV27	TRBJ1-6	-	-	TGTGCCAGCTCTAACCCCCGTTCACCCCTCCACTTT	CASSNPRSPLHF
TRBV2	TRBJ2-7	-	-	TGTGCCAGCAGCTCCCTCACAGGGTCCTACGAGCAGTACTTC	CASSSLTGSYEQYF
TRBV2	TRBJ1-3	-	TRBD1	TGTGCCAGCAGTTTCCGAGGGGACAGGTCCCCTGGAAACACCATATATTTT	CASSFRGDRSPGNTIYF
TRBV9	TRBJ1-4	-	TRBD1	TGTGCCAGCAGCCCGGGACAGGGGGATGAAAAACTGTTTTTT	CASSPGQGDEKLFF
TRBV7-3	TRBJ2-3	once	-	TGTGCCAGCAGCTTAGGGCAGGTTTACACAGATACGCAGTATTTT	CASSLGQVYTDTQYF
TRBV27	TRBJ1-3	-	-	TGTGCCAGCAGTTTAGGGAGGGGGGAAGGAAACACCATATATTTT	CASSLGRGEGNTIYF
TRBV10-3	TRBJ2-3	-	TRBD2	TGTGCCATCAGTGAGTCACTAGCGACAGATACGCAGTATTTT	CAISESLATDTQYF